This TCR beta chain was obtained from a study of tumor and adjacent non-tumor tissue in lung cancer. Study-level information: Stage I to III disease affected roughly ten men and roughly five women aged about 31 to 76.

The CDR3 contains 15 residues. Germline CDR1 DFQATT, CDR2 SNEGSKA (reference sequence). This sample's RNA came from whole unsorted tissue. Worth noting for this clonotype: The junction does not match germline at one end; this may be a read error.

TCRbeta libraries were built with three rounds of nested PCR, modified from ARM-PCR. TCRdb recomputed calls from the multiplex PCR reads with MiXCR, one row per CDR3 protein. The top ten hold around a sixth of the sample, which has under 150,000 distinct CDR3 sequences, approximately 66% seen once. The sequenced material came from lung tumor tissue. This clonotype was obtained from a man in his 60s with small cell lung cancer. This rearrangement joins TRBV20-1 to TRBJ2-1; TRBD2 matches 12 bases. In nucleotides, the CDR3 is TGCAATGCTAGATCCCGACTAGCGGGAGCTGTTGAGCAGTTCTTC. This codes for CNARSRLAGAVEQFF.